The 22 T cell receptor beta chains presented below share a single source sample, sequenced in a study of regulatory T cells in long-lasting Graves disease. CDR3 regions were amplified by Arm-PCR using iRepertoire HTBI primers to build TCR beta libraries. From the multiplex PCR reads, TCRdb called clonotypes with MiXCR, one entry per CDR3 protein. The repertoire holds some 250,000 distinct CDR3 sequences, with just over 20% as singletons. As to time point: newly diagnosed GD, antithyroid drugs for less than 3 months. Preparation of the TCR library used RNA extracted from PBMCs. The sequencing used peripheral blood mononuclear cells (PBMCs), collected at new diagnosis, from a patient treated with antithyroid drugs. These receptors were obtained from a female donor with Graves disease.

This clonotype was counted only a few times. This chain joins TRBV20-1 and TRBJ2-2; 14 bases are a match to TRBD2. Losses at the gene ends were 1 base for V and 7 bases for J; bases not matched to a gene: 8. The length of the CDR3 is 17 residues. CDR1 and CDR2 (germline): DFQATT, SNEGSKA (reference sequence). The CDR3 DNA follows: TGCAGTGCTAGAGTCCCGACTAGCGGGGGGGCGGTCGGGGAGCTGTTTTTT. It encodes CSARVPTSGGAVGELFF.

Ten or more counts support this clonotype. The chain combines TRBV6-2 or TRBV6-3 with TRBJ2-2; 8 bases agree with TRBD2. J gave up 7 bases and V 6 bases, and 13 bases lay outside the gene matches. This CDR3 is 16 amino acids long. CDR1 is MNHEY and CDR2 is SVGEGT in the germline V gene. The CDR3: CASSSPSGRAGGELFF. The CDR3 DNA follows: TGTGCCAGCAGCTCCCCCTCCGGGAGGGCCGGCGGGGAGCTGTTTTTT.

This clonotype appeared once. CDR3 in DNA: TGTGCCAGCAGTCCCGGGACCCCGTCCTACGAGCAGTACTTC. As protein: CASSPGTPSYEQYF. The chain is built from TRBV12-3 or TRBV12-4 and TRBJ2-7, with D perhaps assigned TRBD1 or TRBD2 (5 bases each). The CDR3 spans 14 residues. V gave up 5 bases and J gave up 1 base, with 12 bases separating them.

About this clonotype itself: This may be a read error: a much more frequent sequence differs by one nucleotide. V is TRBV7-9 and J is TRBJ1-2, with 11 nucleotides matching TRBD1. This CDR3 region has 16 residues. The V segment lost 2 bases and the J segment 8 bases; nucleotides outside the gene matches: 10. CDR1 and CDR2 from the germline V gene are SEHNR and FQNEAQ (reference sequence). The CDR3 region is CASSLNRGTGGDGYTF. CDR3 bases: TGTGCCAGCAGCTTAAACCGGGGGACAGGGGGTGACGGCTACACCTTC.

A note on this clonotype: This likely reflects a read error, since a far larger clone is one base away. This sequence joins TRBV12-3 or TRBV12-4 and TRBJ2-3; possible D gene TRBD1, 5 bases. With the DNA end fitting TRBJ2-5 better, the J assignment may be wrong. This CDR3 contains 14 residues. This chain's CDR3 is CATSRVGREEAQYF. The CDR3 DNA reads as TGTGCCACCAGCCGGGTGGGCAGGGAAGAGGCCCAGTACTTC.

This clonotype was seen a handful of times. This chain links TRBV6-2 or TRBV6-3 with TRBJ2-5; no reliable D call. The CDR3 totals 13 residues. The V end lost 5 bases, the J end lost 2 bases, and 9 bases lay between the germline ends. CDR1 is MNHEY and CDR2 is SVGEGT in the germline V gene. CDR3 in DNA: TGTGCCAGCAGTAACGATCTTCAAGAGACCCAGTACTTC. Its translation: CASSNDLQETQYF.

Many counts were recorded for this clonotype. The chain combines TRBV12-3 or TRBV12-4 with TRBJ1-1, with D perhaps matching TRBD1 (5 bases). The V end was cut by 7 bases, the J end by 6 bases, with 15 bases between. There are 13 residues in the CDR3. CDR3 in amino acids: CASTRGLLPEAFF. As DNA, the CDR3 is TGTGCCAGCACTAGGGGACTCCTCCCTGAAGCTTTCTTT.

This clonotype was observed many times. J is TRBJ1-6 and V is TRBV28; D perhaps matches TRBD1 (6 bases). The CDR3 covers 15 residues. Trimming took off 3 bases at V and 8 bases at J, with 14 bases between the two ends. Germline V gene data show CDR1 as MDHEN and CDR2 as SYDVKM. The CDR3 spells CASSLSGAFYSPLHF. The CDR3 region has the DNA TGTGCCAGCAGTTTGTCGGGGGCATTTTATTCACCCCTCCACTTT. Based on the CDR3 plus reference TRBV28 and TRBJ1-6, the full variable domain is DVKVTQSSRYLVKRTGEKVFLECVQDMDHENMFWYRQDPGLGLRLIYFSYDVKMKEKGDIPEGYSVSREKKERFSLILESASTNQTSMYLCASSLSGAFYSPLHFGNGTRLTVT.

This clonotype was counted many times. CDR3 DNA sequence: TGTGCCAGCAGCTTAGTCGCACCGTTCTTTGAGACCCAGTACTTC. Translation: CASSLVAPFFETQYF. The chain couples TRBV11-2 to TRBJ2-5; no firm D call. The CDR3 consists of 15 residues. The germline V gene encodes CDR1 SGHAT and CDR2 FQNNGV. V lost 1 base and J 5 bases, leaving 14 bases between the germline ends.

As regards this clonotype: A much larger clone is a single base away; this may be a read error. In nucleotides, the CDR3 is TGTGCCAGCAGGAGAACAGGGGAGGCTTTCTTT. Translation: CASRRTGEAFF. The chain has TRBV6-1 and TRBJ1-1; 7 nucleotides line up with TRBD1. The CDR3 is made up of 11 amino acids. V dropped 6 bases and J dropped 11; count of bases not matched to a gene: 6. The germline CDR1 and CDR2 sequences are MNHNS and SASEGT.

The V gene is TRBV9, the J gene TRBJ1-4; no firm D call. The CDR3 is made up of 14 amino acids. Trimming shortened V by 0 bases and J by 4 bases, and 7 bases separated the two germline ends. Germline lookup yields CDR1 SGDLS and CDR2 YYNGEE. The CDR3 protein is CASSVDAYNEKLFF. DNA for the CDR3: TGTGCCAGCAGCGTAGATGCTTATAATGAAAAACTGTTTTTT.

On this clonotype: This likely traces to a read error, being one base from a far larger clone. The chain links TRBV7-3 to TRBJ2-1; TRBD2 aligns across 7 bases. Germline V gene lookup returns CDR1 SGHTA and CDR2 FQGTGA. This CDR3 region has 16 residues. CDR3: CAGSSLPSGIYNEQFF. Written as DNA, the CDR3 is TGTGCCGGCAGCTCTCTACCGAGCGGGATTTACAATGAGCAGTTCTTC.

This chain links TRBV15 with TRBJ1-3; D is unresolved. V was shortened by 3 bases and J by 2 bases, with 14 bases between the two germline ends. This CDR3 is built from 16 residues. Germline CDR1 LNHNV, CDR2 YYDKDF (reference sequence). The CDR3 bases are TGTGCCACCAGCAGCGGCCACGGGAGGGCTGGAAACACCATATATTTT. Amino acid sequence: CATSSGHGRAGNTIYF.

For this clonotype: This probably arose from a read error, given a far larger clone one base away. J is TRBJ2-5 and V is TRBV7-2, with D possibly matching TRBD1 (6 bases). V was cut by 1 base and J by 11 bases, with 23 bases left in between. Germline assignment: CDR1 SGHTA and CDR2 FQGNSA. The length of the CDR3 is 16 residues. CDR3 residues: CASSLVDTGHGNEQYF. The CDR3 coding sequence is TGTGCCAGCAGCTTAGTAGATACAGGGCATGGGAATGAGCAGTACTTC.

This clonotype showed up many times. This chain connects TRBV6-2 or TRBV6-3 to TRBJ1-2; no definite D call. The V gene lost 2 bases and the J gene lost 4 bases, with 8 bases spanning the gap. CDR3 size: 13 residues. Germline CDR1 MNHEY, CDR2 SVGEGT. The CDR3 DNA follows: TGTGCCAGCAGTTACGGCAGTTTCTATGGCTACACCTTC. Its protein is CASSYGSFYGYTF.

Details on this clonotype: A much more abundant neighbour one base away suggests this may be a read error. The chain has TRBV28 and TRBJ2-5; either TRBD1 or TRBD2 may fit D (5 bases each). The germline CDR1 and CDR2 sequences are MDHEN and SYDVKM. This CDR3 contains 17 residues. The germline V and J ends were trimmed by 5 bases and 5 bases, with 24 bases remaining between them. The CDR3 coding sequence is TGTGCCAGCAGTGGATATAGTAGGCCACGGGGCCGTGAGACCCAGTACTTC. This encodes CASSGYSRPRGRETQYF.

This clonotype came up many times. The chain links TRBV18 to TRBJ1-2; D perhaps matches TRBD1 (5 bases). Deletions cut 3 bases from V and 4 bases from J, with 9 bases between. The CDR3 sequence is 13 residues long. Germline V gene lookup returns CDR1 KGHSH and CDR2 LQKENI. CDR3 in amino acids: CASSPTGSYGYTF. In DNA, the CDR3 is TGTGCCAGCTCACCCACAGGAAGCTATGGCTACACCTTC. Based on the CDR3 plus reference TRBV18 and TRBJ1-2, the full variable domain is NAGVMQNPRHLVRRRGQEARLRCSPMKGHSHVYWYRQLPEEGLKFMVYLQKENIIDESGMPKERFSAEFPKEGPSILRIQQVVRGDSAAYFCASSPTGSYGYTFGSGTRLTVV.

This clonotype was counted at least ten times. The CDR3 loop is CASSYGTVYYEQYF. CDR3 DNA: TGTGCCAGCAGCTACGGGACAGTGTACTACGAGCAGTACTTC. The chain recombines TRBV6-2 or TRBV6-3 with TRBJ2-7; 7 positions match TRBD1. From germline, CDR1 is MNHEY and CDR2 SVGEGT. The CDR3 covers 14 residues. The ends lost 6 bases at V and 3 bases at J; junction bases unmatched: 8.

Comment on this clonotype: Germline and junction disagree at one end, which may indicate a read error. Here the CDR3 reads CASSQEYPWARYSNQPQHF. CDR3 coding DNA: TGCGCCAGCAGTCAAGAGTATCCCTGGGCACGATATAGCAATCAGCCCCAGCATTTT. The genes are TRBV4-3 and TRBJ1-5; D gene unclear. Per the germline V gene, CDR1 is LGHNA and CDR2 is YSLEER. There are 19 residues in the CDR3.

As regards this clonotype: Just one base apart from a much larger clone, this may be a read error. This chain links TRBV18 with TRBJ2-5, with D possibly being TRBD2 (6 bases). The germline CDR1 and CDR2 sequences are KGHSH and LQKENI. There are 13 residues in the CDR3. CDR3 loop: CASSPLTGEAQYF. CDR3 nucleotides: TGTGCCAGCTCACCTCTCACGGGAGAGGCCCAGTACTTC.

The J gene is TRBJ1-2, the V gene TRBV10-3, with D uncertain. The germline V gene has CDR1 ENHRY and CDR2 SYGVKD. Trimming took off 2 bases at V and 6 bases at J, with 10 bases between the two ends. The CDR3 totals 13 residues. The CDR3 DNA reads TGTGCCATCAGTGAGCGGGCAGCTGATGGCTACACCTTC. Amino acids: CAISERAADGYTF.

This chain connects TRBV6-1 to TRBJ1-6, with a weak D call TRBD1 (5 bases). V was trimmed by 4 bases and J by 7 bases, leaving 8 bases between them. CDR1 and CDR2 from the germline V gene are MNHNS and SASEGT. The length of the CDR3 is 13 residues. CDR3 nucleotide sequence: TGTGCCAGCAGTGCAGGGCCGAATTCACCCCTCCACTTT. It encodes CASSAGPNSPLHF.